This T cell receptor (beta chain) was recovered during a study of T cell responses to AZD1222 COVID-19 vaccine (dated by TCRdb to about 2021). Context from the whole study: TCR sequencing covered more than 230 trial participants: 200 to 220 given two doses of AZD1222 and 26 given two doses of MenACWY control vaccine. Trial participants were enrolled by age into 18-55, 56-69 and 70-plus year subgroups, with roughly 150, 30 and 60 TCR-sequenced participants respectively.

This sample's time point label indicates: about 28 days (+/-7) after the second vaccine dose. The treatment or condition label, as the study defines it: meningococcal conjugate vaccine given as trial control. The vaccinee samples were drawn from two UK trials, COV001 and COV002, one of which was a single-blind randomized controlled phase 2/3 trial testing AZD1222 (ChAdOx1 nCoV-19) in healthy adults. Trial participant PBMC samples were collected at day 0 and day 28 after the second dose for TCRbeta chain sequencing. From its cysteine to its phenylalanine, the CDR3 spans 14 amino acids. The sequence is cut down to CDR3 DNA, 42 bases in frame from base 1. CDR1 and CDR2 were assigned from the germline V gene (reference sequence) as GTSNPN and SVGIG. The V and J ends are trimmed by 3 bases and 8 bases, leaving 16 bases between them. With respect to this clone: Its target antigen remains unknown. No base quality values were provided; no much bigger clone lies one nucleotide off.

Study-wide findings and limitations: Conclusions about previously exposed vaccinees are limited, since just six AZD1222 recipients were seropositive for SARS-CoV-2 at baseline. Most participants were white British and females outnumbered males, and the authors suggested that clonal diversity may have been underestimated. No day 14 peak-response samples were available, so repertoires were characterized only after the peak T cell response. Reportedly, almost half of the unique spike-specific TCRs recognized epitopes lying outside the regions that are mutated in the B.1.351 and B.1.1.7 variants. Vaccine-associated CD4 TCRs spanned the whole spike protein, with dominant responses in regions 160-218 and 743-854. In the small 56-69-year group, the increase in depth fell short of significance, most likely because of low power. A significant rise in spike-specific TCR breadth and depth was observed after two AZD1222 doses relative to day 0 and relative to MenACWY recipients.

The CDR3 regions of human TCRbeta chains were analyzed by immunosequencing. The original pipeline was this. TCRs in the repertoires were compared against a reference library of SARS-CoV-2-specific TCRs that had been generated with the MIRA antigen-specificity platform. Breadth was defined as the fraction of unique TCRs that were SARS-CoV-2-associated. Depth was defined as the fraction of total T cells that were SARS-CoV-2-associated. Using the MIRA data, every spike-specific TCR was mapped to the spike region that the TCR reacted to and assigned to either a CD4 or a CD8 class. Log10-transformed breadth and depth values were compared by one-way ANOVA with Sidak's multiple comparisons tests. Here the immuneACCESS table is served through TCRdb, limited to in-frame sequences with V and J called. Missing clones are a known gap in these copies; in checked studies unresolved V genes cover under half, and the rest lacks a known reason. V and J calls and clone size are copied from that table; D and trimming were computed from the DNA. Present in this sample are over 150,000 clones, about 93% of which were seen just once. The ten largest clones capture around 0.93% of the sample.

The TCR sequence derives from an adult who received the MenACWY meningococcal vaccine as a control. The rearrangement combines TRBV30 with TRBJ1-4, with no reliable assignment of the D segment. The sample was peripheral blood, taken 28 days after the second dose of the MenACWY control vaccine. The CDR3: CAWRTPGPKEKLFF. The nucleotide sequence reads as follows: TGTGCCTGGAGGACTCCCGGGCCAAAAGAAAAACTGTTTTTT.